These 18 T cell receptor beta chains were sequenced from one sample in a study of blood T cell repertoires in COVID-19. Some clones are missing from TCRdb's copy, which holds only in-frame ones; the method was immunoSEQ multiplex PCR. The table lists over 350,000 clones, around nine tenths of them singletons, with roughly a tenth in the top ten. The sample comprised PBMCs or T cells enriched from blood (not recorded which). These receptor sequences come from a woman between 50 and 59 years old who had recovered from COVID-19.

The rearrangement uses TRBV4-1 and TRBJ2-7, with a weak D call TRBD1 (7 bases). Looked up from germline, CDR1 is MGHRA and CDR2 is YSYEKL. The ends were cut back, 2 bases at V and 2 bases at J, with 34 bases in the middle. The CDR3 consists of 22 residues. The DNA of the CDR3 is TGCGCCAGCAGCCAATTTTCACGGGACAGAATACGATGGGAGCGGGCGACCTACGAGCAGTACTTC. Residues: CASSQFSRDRIRWERATYEQYF.

The chain links TRBV5-1 to TRBJ1-3; no firm D call. The CDR3 has 15 residues. The V gene lost 2 bases and the J gene lost 0 bases, with 9 bases spanning the gap. The V gene's germline CDR1 is SGHRS and CDR2 YFSETQ. CDR3 amino acids: CASSFSEGSGNTIYF. In DNA, the CDR3 is TGCGCCAGCAGCTTCTCGGAGGGCTCTGGAAACACCATATATTTT.

The gene calls are TRBV12-3 or TRBV12-4 and TRBJ1-1; D might be TRBD1 (6 bases). The CDR3 is made up of 13 amino acids. The ends were cut back, 1 base at V and 6 bases at J, with 9 bases in the middle. As DNA, the CDR3 is TGTGCCAGCAGTTTAGTGGGGGCGCCTGAAGCTTTCTTT. Translation gives CASSLVGAPEAFF.

The chain joins TRBV4-2 to TRBJ1-1; D is undetermined. CDR3 length equals 13 residues. From germline, CDR1 is LGHNA and CDR2 YNFKEQ. The germline V and J ends were trimmed by 1 base and 10 bases, with 13 bases remaining between them. CDR3: CASSQGVSEGAFF. In DNA form, the CDR3 reads TGTGCCAGCAGCCAAGGGGTCTCCGAGGGAGCTTTCTTT.

The sample holds a few counts of this clone. DNA of the CDR3: TGCGCCAGCAGAACGGGACAGGGAATTGATCAGGAAAAACTGTTTTTT. This encodes CASRTGQGIDQEKLFF. V and J are TRBV5-1 and TRBJ1-4; 9 bases map to TRBD1. The CDR3 sequence is 16 residues long. V dropped 5 bases and J dropped 8; count of bases not matched to a gene: 13. CDR1 is SGHRS, CDR2 YFSETQ, per germline.

The rearrangement links TRBV11-2 to TRBJ2-3; 9 nucleotides match TRBD1. J was trimmed by 3 bases and V by 5 bases; bases with no gene match: 6. The CDR3 contains 15 residues. In germline, CDR1 is SGHAT, CDR2 FQNNGV. CDR3: CASSLGQGRTDTQYF. As DNA, the CDR3 is TGTGCCAGCAGCCTAGGACAGGGGAGAACAGATACGCAGTATTTT.

V usage is TRBV14 and J usage is TRBJ1-3, with a weak D call TRBD1 (6 bases). V lost 6 bases and J lost 0, with 15 bases in between. The CDR3 has 16 amino acids. Looked up from germline, CDR1 is SGHDN and CDR2 is FVKESK. The CDR3 DNA reads TGTGCCAGCAGTCGCCAACAGGGATTCTCTGGAAACACCATATATTTT. As protein: CASSRQQGFSGNTIYF.

The rearrangement joins TRBV12-3 or TRBV12-4 to TRBJ1-5, with unresolved D. The CDR3 runs 13 residues. Trimming pared 6 bases from V and 9 bases from J, leaving 15 bases between. CDR3 DNA: TGTGCCAGCAGCGTCACAACAGAGGGGCCCCAGCATTTT. Protein sequence: CASSVTTEGPQHF.

The rearrangement links TRBV4-1 to TRBJ2-3; TRBD1 aligns across 8 bases. The V segment lost 3 bases and the J segment 2 bases; nucleotides outside the gene matches: 7. There are 16 residues in the CDR3. The germline V gene has CDR1 MGHRA and CDR2 YSYEKL. The chain's CDR3 is CASSQWTGRITDTQYF. CDR3 DNA sequence: TGCGCCAGCAGCCAGTGGACAGGGCGTATCACAGATACGCAGTATTTT.

The chain carries TRBV28 and TRBJ1-2; D unresolved. CDR1 MDHEN and CDR2 SYDVKM come from the germline V gene. The V and J ends lost 1 base and 4 bases respectively, with 13 bases between them. CDR3 length: 15 amino acids. The CDR3 coding sequence is TGTGCCAGCAGTTTATTCAACAGAAACCCCTATGGCTACACCTTC. Its translation is CASSLFNRNPYGYTF.

The rearrangement links TRBV18 to TRBJ1-2; the D gene is possibly TRBD1 (5 bases). The germline V gene has CDR1 KGHSH and CDR2 LQKENI. The CDR3 contains 17 residues. Trimming left V 1 base short and J 3 bases short, with 18 bases between. The CDR3 reads CASSPQKPHGAYYGYTF. The CDR3 DNA reads TGTGCCAGCTCACCACAGAAACCTCATGGGGCCTACTATGGCTACACCTTC. Complete variable domain (other parts from reference TRBV18 and TRBJ1-2): NAGVMQNPRHLVRRRGQEARLRCSPMKGHSHVYWYRQLPEEGLKFMVYLQKENIIDESGMPKERFSAEFPKEGPSILRIQQVVRGDSAAYFCASSPQKPHGAYYGYTFGSGTRLTVV.

The chain links TRBV3-1 (or the pseudogene TRBV3-2) to TRBJ2-1; no firm D call. Germline loops: CDR1 LGHDT, CDR2 YNNKEL (reference sequence). There are 14 residues in the CDR3. V lost 4 bases to trimming and J lost 2 bases, with 9 bases between them. The CDR3 DNA follows: TGTGCCAGCAGCCTAATCGGAGCCTACAATGAGCAGTTCTTC. This encodes CASSLIGAYNEQFF.

This chain uses TRBV5-6 with TRBJ1-2; perhaps TRBD1 as D (5 bases). Deletions cut 0 bases from V and 5 bases from J, with 14 bases between. CDR1 SGHDT and CDR2 YYEEEE come from the germline V gene. This CDR3 comprises 15 residues. The CDR3 sequence is CASSLGARVGYGYTF. As DNA, the CDR3 is TGTGCCAGCAGCTTGGGGGCCAGGGTTGGATATGGCTACACCTTC.

The chain combines TRBV7-2 with TRBJ2-1; TRBD2 matches 11 bases. Germline assignment: CDR1 SGHTA and CDR2 FQGNSA. This CDR3 comprises 18 residues. After removal of 3 bases from V and 0 bases from J, the junction contained 7 bases not matched to a gene. CDR3 protein: CASSFSGRAAFSYNEQFF. The CDR3, as DNA: TGTGCCAGCAGCTTTAGCGGGAGGGCGGCTTTCTCCTACAATGAGCAGTTCTTC.

The chain links TRBV19 to TRBJ2-7; no reliable D call. V was clipped by 1 base and J by 6 bases, with 10 bases between them. CDR3 length: 13 residues. Germline V CDR1 and CDR2: LNHDA, SQIVND (reference sequence). CDR3 sequence reads: CASSIALNGEQYF. CDR3 sequence (DNA): TGTGCCAGTAGTATAGCACTCAACGGCGAGCAGTACTTC. Filled out from reference TRBV19 and TRBJ2-7, the complete variable domain reads DGGITQSPKYLFRKEGQNVTLSCEQNLNHDAMYWYRQDPGQGLRLIYYSQIVNDFQKGDIAEGYSVSREKKESFPLTVTSAQKNPTAFYLCASSIALNGEQYFGPGTRLTVT.

The V gene is TRBV19, the J gene TRBJ1-1; 12 bases are a match to TRBD1. The V and J ends lost 8 bases and 1 base, in that order; junction bases with no gene match: 5. This CDR3 region has 15 residues. Germline CDR1 is LNHDA and CDR2 is SQIVND (reference sequence). The CDR3 sequence: CASSGTGGRNTEAFF. The CDR3 region has the DNA TGTGCCAGTTCCGGGACAGGGGGCCGGAACACTGAAGCTTTCTTT.

This clone appeared a single time. This rearrangement joins TRBV7-9 to TRBJ2-2; a weak D match, TRBD1 (6 bases). The CDR3 runs 16 residues. Trimming left V 2 bases short and J 4 bases short, with 14 bases between. Per the germline V gene, CDR1 is SEHNR and CDR2 is FQNEAQ (reference sequence). CDR3: CASSLPRGRGTGELFF. The CDR3 nucleotides are TGTGCCAGCAGCTTACCCAGGGGTCGAGGCACCGGGGAGCTGTTTTTT.

This clone was seen a few times. The rearrangement joins TRBV5-1 to TRBJ1-2, with D possibly matching TRBD1 (5 bases). The germline CDR1 and CDR2 sequences are SGHRS and YFSETQ. The CDR3 covers 12 residues. Deletions cut 2 bases from V and 6 bases from J, with 8 bases between. The CDR3 protein is CASSLGGDGYTF. The CDR3 DNA reads as TGCGCCAGCAGCTTAGGAGGGGATGGCTACACCTTC.